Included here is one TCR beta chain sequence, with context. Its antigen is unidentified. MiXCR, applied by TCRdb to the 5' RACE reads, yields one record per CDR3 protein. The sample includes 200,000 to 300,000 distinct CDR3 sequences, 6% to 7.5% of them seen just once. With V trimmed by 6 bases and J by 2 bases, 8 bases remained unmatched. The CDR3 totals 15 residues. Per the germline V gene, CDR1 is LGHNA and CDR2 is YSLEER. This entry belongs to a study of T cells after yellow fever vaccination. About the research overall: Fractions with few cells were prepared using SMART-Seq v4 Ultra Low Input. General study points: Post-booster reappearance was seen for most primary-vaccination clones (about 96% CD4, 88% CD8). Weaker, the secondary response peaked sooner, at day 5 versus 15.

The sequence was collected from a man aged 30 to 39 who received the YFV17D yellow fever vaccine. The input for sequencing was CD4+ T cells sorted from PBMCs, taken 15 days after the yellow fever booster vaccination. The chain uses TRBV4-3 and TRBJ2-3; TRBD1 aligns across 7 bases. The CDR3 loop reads CASRLSGQDTDTQYF. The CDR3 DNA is TGCGCCAGCAGACTATCCGGACAGGACACAGATACGCAGTATTTT.